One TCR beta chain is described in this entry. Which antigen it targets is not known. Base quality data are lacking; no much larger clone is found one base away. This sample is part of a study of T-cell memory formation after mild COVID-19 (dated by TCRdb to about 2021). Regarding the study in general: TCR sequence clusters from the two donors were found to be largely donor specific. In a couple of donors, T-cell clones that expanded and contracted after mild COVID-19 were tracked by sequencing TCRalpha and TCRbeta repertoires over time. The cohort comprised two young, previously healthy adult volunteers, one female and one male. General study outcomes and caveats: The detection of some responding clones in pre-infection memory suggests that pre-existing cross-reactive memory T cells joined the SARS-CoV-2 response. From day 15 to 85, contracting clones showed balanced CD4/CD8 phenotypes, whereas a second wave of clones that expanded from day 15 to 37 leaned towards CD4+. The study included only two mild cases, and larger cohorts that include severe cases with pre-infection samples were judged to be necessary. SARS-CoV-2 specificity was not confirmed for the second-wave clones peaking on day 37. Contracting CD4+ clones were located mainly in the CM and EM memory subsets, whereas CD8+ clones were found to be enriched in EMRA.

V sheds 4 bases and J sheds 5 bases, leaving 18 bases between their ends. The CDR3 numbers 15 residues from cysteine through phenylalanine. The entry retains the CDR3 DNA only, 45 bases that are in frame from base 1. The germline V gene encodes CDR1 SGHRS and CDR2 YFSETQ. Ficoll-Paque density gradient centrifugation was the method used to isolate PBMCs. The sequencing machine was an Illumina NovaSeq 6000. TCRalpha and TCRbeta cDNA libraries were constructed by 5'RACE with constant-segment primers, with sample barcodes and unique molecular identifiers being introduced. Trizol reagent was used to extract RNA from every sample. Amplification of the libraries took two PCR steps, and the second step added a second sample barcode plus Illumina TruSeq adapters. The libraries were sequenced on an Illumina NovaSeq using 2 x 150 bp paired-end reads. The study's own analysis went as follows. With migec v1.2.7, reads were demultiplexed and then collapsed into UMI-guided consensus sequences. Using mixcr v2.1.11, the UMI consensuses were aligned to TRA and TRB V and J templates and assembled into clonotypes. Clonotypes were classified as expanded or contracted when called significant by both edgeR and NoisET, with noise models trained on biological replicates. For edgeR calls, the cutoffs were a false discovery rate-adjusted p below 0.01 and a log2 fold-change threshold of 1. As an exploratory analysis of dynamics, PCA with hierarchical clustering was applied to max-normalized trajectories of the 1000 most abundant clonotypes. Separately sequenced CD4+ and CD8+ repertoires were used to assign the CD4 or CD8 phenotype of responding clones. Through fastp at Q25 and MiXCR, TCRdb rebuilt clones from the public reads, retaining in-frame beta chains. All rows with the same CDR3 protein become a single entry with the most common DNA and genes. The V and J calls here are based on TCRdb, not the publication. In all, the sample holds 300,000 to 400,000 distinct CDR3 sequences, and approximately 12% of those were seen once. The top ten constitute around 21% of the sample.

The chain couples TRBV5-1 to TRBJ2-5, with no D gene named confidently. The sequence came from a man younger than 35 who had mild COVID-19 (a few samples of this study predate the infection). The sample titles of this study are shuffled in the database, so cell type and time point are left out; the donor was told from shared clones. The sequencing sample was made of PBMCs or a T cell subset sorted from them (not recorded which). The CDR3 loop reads CASSLEGRQIETQYF. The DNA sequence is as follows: TGCGCCAGCAGCCTCGAAGGTCGGCAGATCGAGACCCAGTACTTC.